The 27 T cell receptor beta chains given below trace back to one sample, sequenced in a study of cytomegalovirus exposure and HLA in healthy donors. The primer mix had 60 Vbeta and 13 Jbeta primers. The table came from immunoSEQ multiplex PCR; TCRdb's copy has only in-frame clones and leaves some out. The sample gives fewer than 85,000 clones, 74% of which show up once; 9.1% is in the top ten. What was sequenced was PBMCs. The receptors shown here come from a man in his forties in good health and CMV-seropositive.

V gene TRBV5-1 combines with J gene TRBJ2-3, with 8 bases fitting TRBD2. Per germline, CDR1 SGHRS and CDR2 YFSETQ. The CDR3 loop spans 20 amino acids. V lost 3 bases, J lost 2 bases, and 20 bases stayed unmatched. DNA of the CDR3: TGCGCCAGCAGCTCCAAATCAGCGGGAGAAAGGCGTGGTACCACAGATACGCAGTATTTT. Translating it yields CASSSKSAGERRGTTDTQYF.

The rearrangement links TRBV7-8 to TRBJ1-5; TRBD1 might be the D (5 bases). The germline gives CDR1 SGHVS, CDR2 FQNEAQ. This CDR3 is 13 amino acids long. Deletions cut 5 bases from V and 3 bases from J, with 8 bases between. The CDR3, as DNA: TGTGCCAGCAGCCTGGACAACAATCAGCCCCAGCATTTT. It encodes CASSLDNNQPQHF.

V and J are TRBV5-6 and TRBJ1-3; weak D call: TRBD1 (6 bases). The CDR3 spans 14 residues. Germline V CDR1 and CDR2: SGHDT, YYEEEE. Trimming pared 2 bases from V and 3 bases from J, leaving 9 bases between. CDR3 amino acids: CASSFGQIGNTIYF. The CDR3 coding sequence is TGTGCCAGCAGCTTTGGACAGATTGGAAACACCATATATTTT.

The chain carries TRBV5-4 and TRBJ2-5; 12 bases agree with TRBD2. The CDR3 loop spans 16 amino acids. V was clipped by 4 bases and J by 1 base; unmatched bases: 5. The V gene's germline CDR1 is SGHNT and CDR2 YYREEE (reference sequence). The CDR3 bases are TGTGCCAGCAGCCTATCTAGCGGGAGGGTCCAAGAGACCCAGTACTTC. As protein: CASSLSSGRVQETQYF. Full variable domain (outside the CDR3, taken from reference TRBV5-4 and TRBJ2-5): ETGVTQSPTHLIKTRGQQVTLRCSSQSGHNTVSWYQQALGQGPQFIFQYYREEENGRGNFPPRFSGLQFPNYSSELNVNALELDDSALYLCASSLSSGRVQETQYFGPGTRLLVL.

The rearrangement uses TRBV18 and TRBJ1-1; tentative D call: TRBD1 (5 bases). The CDR3 has 14 amino acids. The germline gives CDR1 KGHSH, CDR2 LQKENI. Trimming pared 5 bases from V and 1 base from J, leaving 11 bases between. CDR3 sequence reads: CASSADRANTEAFF. Here the CDR3 DNA reads TGTGCCAGCTCAGCCGACAGAGCGAACACTGAAGCTTTCTTT.

There are a few counts of this clone. The chain uses TRBV7-9 and TRBJ1-2; TRBD1 agrees at 7 bases. Germline loops: CDR1 SEHNR, CDR2 FQNEAQ (reference sequence). CDR3 length equals 15 residues. J was trimmed by 6 bases and V by 0 bases; bases with no gene match: 7. CDR3 sequence (DNA): TGTGCCAGCAGCTTAGCGGGCAGGGGGGAGGATGGCTACACCTTC. Amino acids: CASSLAGRGEDGYTF.

The chain has TRBV9 and TRBJ2-1; TRBD2 is a possible D gene (7 bases). Deletions cut 3 bases from V and 6 bases from J, with 22 bases between. CDR3 length: 17 residues. Germline V gives CDR1 SGDLS, CDR2 YYNGEE. CDR3 region: CASSAGRGGIGTNEQFF. The CDR3 bases are TGTGCCAGCAGCGCTGGGAGGGGGGGGATAGGGACCAATGAGCAGTTCTTC.

This clone showed up just once. The chain employs TRBV9 and TRBJ2-7; 8 bases fit TRBD1. This CDR3 has 15 residues. The V gene's germline CDR1 is SGDLS and CDR2 YYNGEE. V lost 0 bases and J lost 0; bases outside the gene matches: 2. CDR3: CASSVEGQASYEQYF. The CDR3 DNA follows: TGTGCCAGCAGCGTAGAGGGACAGGCCTCCTACGAGCAGTACTTC.

The chain uses TRBV2 and TRBJ2-1, with TRBD2 matching 8 bases. Germline V gene sequence: CDR1 SNHLY, CDR2 FYNNEI. The V and J ends lost 6 bases and 7 bases, in that order; junction bases with no gene match: 8. The CDR3 is 14 residues long. The CDR3 nucleotides read TGTGCCAGCAGGGCCGGGGGGGCCGGGAATGAGCAGTTCTTC. This gives the protein CASRAGGAGNEQFF.

The chain combines TRBV7-6 with TRBJ1-1; no clear D. The germline V and J ends were trimmed by 1 base and 2 bases, with 5 bases remaining between them. This CDR3 contains 13 residues. Germline V gene lookup returns CDR1 SGHVS and CDR2 FNYEAQ. The CDR3, as DNA: TGTGCCAGCAGCTTAGGCGATAACACTGAAGCTTTCTTT. It encodes CASSLGDNTEAFF.

This chain uses TRBV7-6 with TRBJ2-3; D gene ambiguous. V gave up 7 bases and J gave up 2 bases, with 7 bases separating them. The germline V gene encodes CDR1 SGHVS and CDR2 FNYEAQ. The CDR3 is made up of 12 amino acids. Written as DNA, the CDR3 is TGTGCCAGCACTATGGTCACAGATACGCAGTATTTT. Protein product: CASTMVTDTQYF.

This clone occurred once. This sequence joins TRBV6-1 and TRBJ2-7; 9 positions agree with TRBD2. Looked up from germline, CDR1 is MNHNS and CDR2 is SASEGT. This CDR3 is built from 16 residues. Trimming at V came to 2 bases and at J to 2 bases, leaving 7 bases not matched to a gene. The CDR3 DNA reads as TGTGCCAGCAGTGAAATCTCCCTAGCGGGGACCTACGAGCAGTACTTC. This gives the protein CASSEISLAGTYEQYF.

The chain has TRBV19 and TRBJ2-7; D is ambiguous. The length of the CDR3 is 13 residues. CDR1 LNHDA and CDR2 SQIVND come from the germline V gene (reference sequence). The V and J ends lost 5 bases and 2 bases respectively, with 10 bases between them. This CDR3 is CASSAALTYEQYF. As DNA, the CDR3 is TGTGCCAGTAGTGCGGCACTCACCTACGAGCAGTACTTC. Full variable domain (remainder filled in from reference TRBV19 and TRBJ2-7): DGGITQSPKYLFRKEGQNVTLSCEQNLNHDAMYWYRQDPGQGLRLIYYSQIVNDFQKGDIAEGYSVSREKKESFPLTVTSAQKNPTAFYLCASSAALTYEQYFGPGTRLTVT.

V is TRBV5-1 and J is TRBJ1-1; the match to TRBD1 covers 8 bases. V lost 4 bases to trimming and J lost 2 bases; unmatched junction nucleotides: 7. The CDR3 spans 15 residues. Looked up from germline, CDR1 is SGHRS and CDR2 is YFSETQ. The CDR3 DNA reads as TGCGCCAGCAGCGCCGGGACAGGAGGAAACACTGAAGCTTTCTTT. It specifies CASSAGTGGNTEAFF.

The chain carries TRBV10-3 and TRBJ1-5, with 10 bases identical to TRBD1. In germline, CDR1 is ENHRY, CDR2 SYGVKD. The CDR3 has 15 residues. Germline trimming cut 10 bases from V and 0 bases from J; bases unmatched to any gene: 6. The DNA for the CDR3 is TGTGCCACAGGACAGGGGGATAATAGCAATCAGCCCCAGCATTTT. Translating it yields CATGQGDNSNQPQHF.

This clone showed up just once. The gene calls are TRBV11-2 and TRBJ1-3; D ambiguous. Germline CDR1 and CDR2: SGHAT and FQNNGV. Trimming cost V 6 bases and J 0 bases, with 15 bases left between them. This CDR3 comprises 16 residues. CDR3 nucleotide sequence: TGTGCCAGCAGACTGGAGCGAGCGTACTCTGGAAACACCATATATTTT. It specifies CASRLERAYSGNTIYF.

The CDR3 spells CASAGAGSRNSPLHF. DNA of the CDR3: TGTGCCAGTGCAGGGGCAGGGAGTAGAAATTCACCCCTCCACTTT. The chain combines TRBV19 with TRBJ1-6; TRBD1 might be the D (6 bases). Trimming stripped 8 bases from V and 7 bases from J, with 18 bases between. The CDR3 runs 15 residues. From germline, CDR1 is LNHDA and CDR2 SQIVND (reference sequence).

This clone has a handful of counts. The V and J genes are TRBV30 and TRBJ1-4; 7 nucleotides line up with TRBD1. The CDR3 is 14 amino acids. The germline CDR1 and CDR2 sequences are GTSNPN and SVGIG (reference sequence). Trimming at V came to 4 bases and at J to 3 bases, leaving 5 bases not matched to a gene. The DNA of the CDR3 is TGTGCCTGGACCCGACAGGGCGCTAATGAAAAACTGTTTTTT. Translating it yields CAWTRQGANEKLFF.

Comment on this clone: Mismatch with germline at one junction end may stem from a read error. The rearrangement joins TRBV19 to TRBJ1-1; maybe TRBD1 (6 bases). The CDR3 extends over 14 amino acids. The germline V gene encodes CDR1 LNHDA and CDR2 SQIVND (reference sequence). DNA of the CDR3: TGTGCCAGTAGTTCGGTTTACCGGGACACCGAAGCTTTCTTT. Translated: CASSSVYRDTEAFF.

This rearrangement joins TRBV7-2 to TRBJ2-3, with 13 positions matching TRBD2. Germline V gives CDR1 SGHTA, CDR2 FQGNSA. This CDR3 is built from 15 residues. The J segment lost 6 bases and the V segment lost 3 bases, leaving 3 bases of the junction unmatched. CDR3 nucleotides: TGTGCCAGCAGCTTTACACTAGCGGGAGGGGATACGCAGTATTTT. This sequence encodes CASSFTLAGGDTQYF.

V and J are TRBV4-1 and TRBJ2-7, with D possibly being TRBD1 (6 bases). CDR1 and CDR2 from the germline V gene are MGHRA and YSYEKL. There are 15 residues in the CDR3. Trimming left V 6 bases short and J 2 bases short, with 17 bases between. CDR3 protein: CASRGGSTGAYEQYF. The CDR3 nucleotides read TGCGCCAGCAGAGGAGGTTCGACAGGAGCCTACGAGCAGTACTTC.

The genes are TRBV5-1 and TRBJ2-3; D may be TRBD2 (5 bases). This CDR3 has 13 amino acids. V lost 0 bases and J 4 bases, leaving 6 bases between the germline ends. Germline V lookup: CDR1 SGHRS, CDR2 YFSETQ. CDR3 loop: CASSLDSADTQYF. As DNA, the CDR3 is TGCGCCAGCAGCTTGGATAGCGCAGATACGCAGTATTTT. Together with reference TRBV5-1 and TRBJ2-3, the CDR3 gives the full variable domain: KAGVTQTPRYLIKTRGQQVTLSCSPISGHRSVSWYQQTPGQGLQFLFEYFSETQRNKGNFPGRFSGRQFSNSRSEMNVSTLELGDSALYLCASSLDSADTQYFGPGTRLTVL.

The chain has TRBV6-1 and TRBJ1-2; tentatively, D is TRBD1 (5 bases). The CDR3 totals 15 residues. V was shortened by 3 bases and J by 5 bases, with 16 bases between the two germline ends. Germline-derived CDR1 and CDR2 are MNHNS and SASEGT. CDR3 in DNA: TGTGCCAGCAGTGATATCGGGACGGGAGCATATGGCTACACCTTC. Its protein product is CASSDIGTGAYGYTF.

CDR3 DNA: TGTGCCAGCAGCTCAGGGACAGGGAACACCGGGGAGCTGTTTTTT. Protein: CASSSGTGNTGELFF. The chain combines TRBV11-2 with TRBJ2-2; 8 nucleotides match TRBD1. The CDR3 spans 15 residues. Trimming removed 4 bases from V and 1 base from J; junction bases left unmatched: 2. Germline V gene data show CDR1 as SGHAT and CDR2 as FQNNGV.

The chain employs TRBV11-2 and TRBJ2-3; TRBD2 matches 7 bases. This CDR3 spans 16 amino acids. The J segment lost 5 bases and the V segment lost 5 bases, leaving 13 bases of the junction unmatched. Germline CDR1 reads SGHAT; CDR2 reads FQNNGV. The CDR3 here is CASSTVGGGPGDTQYF. CDR3 in DNA: TGTGCCAGCAGCACAGTGGGGGGAGGGCCTGGAGATACGCAGTATTTT.

This chain links TRBV15 with TRBJ1-1; D not certain. The CDR3 has 13 amino acids. The germline V and J ends were trimmed by 2 bases and 1 base, with 5 bases remaining between them. Germline V CDR1 and CDR2: LNHNV, YYDKDF (reference sequence). CDR3 sequence: CATSRTRNTEAFF. CDR3 DNA: TGTGCCACCAGCAGAACGAGGAACACTGAAGCTTTCTTT.

CDR3 bases: TGTGCCAGCAGCGTAGGGGTCGGCCGGGGTGTTCCTGCTGGCTACACCTTC. This codes for CASSVGVGRGVPAGYTF. The rearrangement links TRBV9 to TRBJ1-2; no clear D. The CDR3 covers 17 residues. Germline V gene data show CDR1 as SGDLS and CDR2 as YYNGEE. The V end was cut by 0 bases, the J end by 7 bases, with 22 bases between. Filled out from reference TRBV9 and TRBJ1-2, the complete variable domain reads DSGVTQTPKHLITATGQRVTLRCSPRSGDLSVYWYQQSLDQGLQFLIQYYNGEERAKGNILERFSAQQFPDLHSELNLSSLELGDSALYFCASSVGVGRGVPAGYTFGSGTRLTVV.